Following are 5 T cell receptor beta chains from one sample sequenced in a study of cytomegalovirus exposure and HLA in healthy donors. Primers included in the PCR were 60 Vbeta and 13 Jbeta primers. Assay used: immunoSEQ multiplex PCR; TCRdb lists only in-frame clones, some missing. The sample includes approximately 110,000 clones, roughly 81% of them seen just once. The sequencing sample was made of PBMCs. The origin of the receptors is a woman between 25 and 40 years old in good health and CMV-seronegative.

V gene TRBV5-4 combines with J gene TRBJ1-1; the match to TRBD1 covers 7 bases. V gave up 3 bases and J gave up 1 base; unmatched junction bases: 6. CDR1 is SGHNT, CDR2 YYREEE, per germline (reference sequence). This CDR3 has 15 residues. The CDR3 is CASSSDRVRNTEAFF. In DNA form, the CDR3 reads TGTGCCAGCAGCTCAGACAGGGTGAGGAACACTGAAGCTTTCTTT.

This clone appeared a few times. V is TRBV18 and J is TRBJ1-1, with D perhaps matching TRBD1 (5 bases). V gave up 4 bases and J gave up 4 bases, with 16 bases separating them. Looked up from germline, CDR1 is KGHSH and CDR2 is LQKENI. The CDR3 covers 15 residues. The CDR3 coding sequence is TGTGCCAGCTCACGTCGACGGGACTTCAGCACTGAAGCTTTCTTT. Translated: CASSRRRDFSTEAFF. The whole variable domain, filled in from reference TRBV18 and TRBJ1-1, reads NAGVMQNPRHLVRRRGQEARLRCSPMKGHSHVYWYRQLPEEGLKFMVYLQKENIIDESGMPKERFSAEFPKEGPSILRIQQVVRGDSAAYFCASSRRRDFSTEAFFGQGTRLTVV.

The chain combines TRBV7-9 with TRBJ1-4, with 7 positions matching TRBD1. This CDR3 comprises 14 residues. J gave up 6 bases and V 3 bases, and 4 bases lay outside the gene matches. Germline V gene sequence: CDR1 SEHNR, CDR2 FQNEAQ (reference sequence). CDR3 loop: CASSFYTGDEKLFF. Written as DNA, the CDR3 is TGTGCCAGCAGCTTTTATACAGGGGATGAAAAACTGTTTTTT.

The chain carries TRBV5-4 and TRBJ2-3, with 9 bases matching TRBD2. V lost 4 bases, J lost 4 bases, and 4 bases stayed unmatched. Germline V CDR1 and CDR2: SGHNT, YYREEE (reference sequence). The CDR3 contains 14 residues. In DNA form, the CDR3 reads TGTGCCAGCAGCACACCTAGCGGGGCAGATACGCAGTATTTT. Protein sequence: CASSTPSGADTQYF.

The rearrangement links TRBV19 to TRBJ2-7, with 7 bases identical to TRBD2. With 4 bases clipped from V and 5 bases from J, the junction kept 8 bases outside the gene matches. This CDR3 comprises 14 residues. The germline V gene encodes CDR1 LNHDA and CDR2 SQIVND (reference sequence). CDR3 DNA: TGTGCCAGTAGTAATGGACTAGGGTGGGACGAGCAGTACTTC. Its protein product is CASSNGLGWDEQYF.